The 32 T cell receptor beta chains listed next were all sequenced from one sample in a study of OX40 agonist ivuxolimab in advanced cancers. Data came from immunoSEQ multiplex PCR; TCRdb stores just in-frame clones and leaves some out. This sample has roughly 86,000 clones, with 92% found just once. The source material was CD4+ or CD8+ T cells sorted from blood, sampled in a trial of the OX40 agonist ivuxolimab. These receptors were taken from an adult with an advanced solid tumor such as melanoma, head and neck, liver or kidney cancer.

The chain links TRBV11-2 to TRBJ2-5, with unresolved D. There are 12 residues in the CDR3. In germline, CDR1 is SGHAT, CDR2 FQNNGV. V dropped 5 bases and J dropped 5 bases, with 9 bases sitting between them. CDR3 sequence: CASSQITETQYF. In nucleotides, the CDR3 is TGTGCCAGCAGCCAGATTACGGAGACCCAGTACTTC.

V usage is TRBV28 and J usage is TRBJ2-7; D possibly corresponds to TRBD2 (5 bases). Trimming took 5 bases from V and 2 from J, leaving 19 bases between them. The CDR3 consists of 16 residues. Germline CDR1 is MDHEN and CDR2 is SYDVKM. The CDR3 reads CASSTELVMKAYEQYF. The CDR3 DNA is TGTGCCAGCAGTACCGAACTAGTTATGAAAGCCTACGAGCAGTACTTC.

The CDR3 nucleotides are TGTGCCAGCAGCTTGTGGGGGGATACCCAGTACTTC. Amino acids: CASSLWGDTQYF. The genes are TRBV5-6 and TRBJ2-5, with D maybe TRBD2 (6 bases). The CDR3 totals 12 residues. V was clipped by 1 base and J by 8 bases, with 9 bases between them. Germline V lookup: CDR1 SGHDT, CDR2 YYEEEE.

The rearrangement links TRBV11-3 to TRBJ2-5, with D possibly matching TRBD2 (6 bases). The ends were cut back, 8 bases at V and 4 bases at J, with 23 bases in the middle. Germline V lookup: CDR1 SGHNT, CDR2 YENEEA. The CDR3 is 16 amino acids. The CDR3 DNA is TGTGCCAGCGGTAGATTGGGAGGCACTACCGGAGAGACCCAGTACTTC. Translating gives CASGRLGGTTGETQYF.

The chain recombines TRBV5-1 with TRBJ2-5; 8 bases match TRBD1. CDR1 SGHRS and CDR2 YFSETQ come from the germline V gene. Trimming cost V 4 bases and J 5 bases; bases outside gene matches: 10. CDR3 length equals 15 residues. The CDR3 spells CASSPSGGAGETQYF. CDR3 DNA: TGCGCCAGCAGCCCATCAGGGGGCGCGGGGGAGACCCAGTACTTC. Full variable domain (rest looked up from reference TRBV5-1 and TRBJ2-5): KAGVTQTPRYLIKTRGQQVTLSCSPISGHRSVSWYQQTPGQGLQFLFEYFSETQRNKGNFPGRFSGRQFSNSRSEMNVSTLELGDSALYLCASSPSGGAGETQYFGPGTRLLVL.

The CDR3 loop is CASSGTKGQLNEKLFF. The CDR3 DNA reads as TGTGCCAGCAGCGGGACAAAGGGACAGCTTAATGAAAAACTGTTTTTT. The chain combines TRBV5-6 with TRBJ1-4, with 7 nucleotides matching TRBD1. Germline V lookup: CDR1 SGHDT, CDR2 YYEEEE. The CDR3 contains 16 residues. The junction had 10 bases not matched to a gene; V was cut back by 4 bases and J by 4 bases.

This chain's CDR3 is CASSRRDRLTDTQYF. Written as DNA, the CDR3 is TGTGCCAGCAGTCGCCGGGACAGGCTCACAGATACGCAGTATTTT. The chain couples TRBV11-2 to TRBJ2-3; 8 bases map to TRBD1. V lost 6 bases and J lost 2; bases outside the gene matches: 7. The CDR3 spans 15 residues. In germline, CDR1 is SGHAT, CDR2 FQNNGV.

The chain employs TRBV7-2 and TRBJ2-7; no firm D call. This CDR3 has 12 residues. Per the germline V gene, CDR1 is SGHTA and CDR2 is FQGNSA. The V and J ends lost 1 base and 5 bases respectively, with 6 bases between them. The CDR3 protein is CASSLVGDEQYF. CDR3 coding DNA: TGTGCCAGCAGCTTAGTCGGAGACGAGCAGTACTTC.

V and J are TRBV7-8 and TRBJ2-1; 9 bases line up with TRBD1. The CDR3 spans 16 residues. V lost 5 bases, J lost 5 bases, and 10 bases stayed unmatched. Germline CDR1 and CDR2: SGHVS and FQNEAQ. The CDR3 DNA reads TGTGCCAGCAGCAGGGCGGGACAGGGTGTGAACAATGAGCAGTTCTTC. It translates to CASSRAGQGVNNEQFF.

This chain uses TRBV2 with TRBJ2-3; TRBD2 matches 11 bases. This CDR3 has 16 amino acids. Trimming at V came to 5 bases and at J to 5 bases, leaving 9 bases not matched to a gene. CDR1 and CDR2 from the germline V gene are SNHLY and FYNNEI. The CDR3 loop reads CASSLQGLAGVDTQYF. The DNA for the CDR3 is TGTGCCAGCAGTCTACAAGGACTAGCGGGTGTAGATACGCAGTATTTT.

J is TRBJ1-2 and V is TRBV30, with D hard to call. Germline V lookup: CDR1 GTSNPN, CDR2 SVGIG (reference sequence). V lost 3 bases to trimming and J lost 3 bases, with 5 bases between them. This CDR3 is built from 11 residues. The CDR3 coding sequence is TGTGCCTGGAGCCGCTACTATGGCTACACCTTC. Its protein product is CAWSRYYGYTF.

The rearrangement uses TRBV30 and TRBJ2-5; possibly TRBD2 for D (7 bases). Germline V gene lookup returns CDR1 GTSNPN and CDR2 SVGIG (reference sequence). With 4 bases removed from V and 4 bases from J, the gap between germline ends came to 19 bases. The CDR3 runs to 15 residues. The CDR3 bases are TGTGCCTGGAAAGGGGGAGGGGCTGTTAGAGAGACCCAGTACTTC. It is translated as CAWKGGGAVRETQYF.

The genes are TRBV5-1 and TRBJ2-3; 9 nucleotides match TRBD2. Trimming cost V 0 bases and J 4 bases; bases outside gene matches: 6. The CDR3 extends over 16 amino acids. Germline V gives CDR1 SGHRS, CDR2 YFSETQ. DNA of the CDR3: TGCGCCAGCAGCTTGGCGGTTAGCGGGAGTTCAGATACGCAGTATTTT. Encoded protein: CASSLAVSGSSDTQYF.

The chain joins TRBV29-1 to TRBJ2-1, with 9 positions matching TRBD1. The length of the CDR3 is 14 residues. From germline, CDR1 is SQVTM and CDR2 ANQGSEA. V dropped 3 bases and J dropped 4; count of bases not matched to a gene: 4. DNA for the CDR3: TGCAGCGTTGATACAGGGGGCTGGTACAATGAGCAGTTCTTC. It translates to CSVDTGGWYNEQFF.

This chain joins TRBV6-5 and TRBJ1-5, with D possibly matching TRBD1 (5 bases). V lost 2 bases to trimming and J lost 6 bases, with 5 bases between them. CDR3 size: 12 residues. Per germline, CDR1 MNHEY and CDR2 SVGAGI. This chain's CDR3 is CASSYGGQPQHF. Here the CDR3 DNA reads TGTGCCAGCAGTTACGGGGGTCAGCCCCAGCATTTT.

The chain uses TRBV5-4 and TRBJ2-3; D is uncertain. The CDR3 runs 11 residues. The germline V gene encodes CDR1 SGHNT and CDR2 YYREEE (reference sequence). V was pared by 7 bases and J by 7 bases, with 10 bases between. This CDR3 reads CASGGLNTQYF. The DNA of the CDR3 is TGTGCCAGCGGTGGGTTGAATACGCAGTATTTT.

The chain is built from TRBV28 and TRBJ1-2; 9 bases align to TRBD1. The CDR3 runs 13 residues. V shed 3 bases, J shed 5 bases, and the junction held 1 base outside the gene matches. Looked up from germline, CDR1 is MDHEN and CDR2 is SYDVKM. The DNA for the CDR3 is TGTGCCAGCAGTTTTGGACAGGGGTATGGCTACACCTTC. Its protein is CASSFGQGYGYTF.

The rearrangement links TRBV10-3 to TRBJ2-2; D may correspond to TRBD1 or TRBD2 (9 bases each). CDR3 length: 20 residues. The germline V and J ends were trimmed by 5 bases and 1 base, with 26 bases remaining between them. Germline V gene sequence: CDR1 ENHRY, CDR2 SYGVKD. The CDR3 DNA reads TGTGCCATCAGTTCCGGGACAGGGTCAGCGGGAGGCATGAACACCGGGGAGCTGTTTTTT. Translating it yields CAISSGTGSAGGMNTGELFF.

There are a few counts of this clone. This chain uses TRBV5-1 with TRBJ1-1; no firm D call. Trimming removed 0 bases at V and 1 base at J, with 19 bases between. Germline V gives CDR1 SGHRS, CDR2 YFSETQ. CDR3 length: 18 residues. The CDR3: CASSLAFRPGGQNTEAFF. DNA for the CDR3: TGCGCCAGCAGCTTGGCATTTCGACCGGGAGGCCAGAACACTGAAGCTTTCTTT.

CDR3 sequence reads: CASRTSANTGELFF. CDR3 in DNA: TGTGCCAGCAGGACTAGCGCGAACACCGGGGAGCTGTTTTTT. The V and J genes are TRBV25-1 and TRBJ2-2, with TRBD2 identical over 8 bases. This CDR3 has 14 residues. Germline CDR1 and CDR2: MGHDK and SYGVNS. V shed 6 bases, J shed 0 bases, and the junction held 0 bases outside the gene matches.

V gene TRBV7-2 combines with J gene TRBJ1-2; D is unresolved. Germline loops: CDR1 SGHTA, CDR2 FQGNSA. V lost 1 base and J 4 bases, leaving 13 bases between the germline ends. The CDR3 extends over 15 amino acids. The CDR3 sequence: CASSLGRTAVYGYTF. CDR3 bases: TGTGCCAGCAGCTTAGGACGGACCGCCGTCTATGGCTACACCTTC.

This clone was seen a single time. This chain joins TRBV7-9 and TRBJ1-4; no clear D gene. The CDR3 consists of 14 residues. Looked up from germline, CDR1 is SEHNR and CDR2 is FQNEAQ (reference sequence). Trimming took 7 bases from V and 0 from J, leaving 9 bases between them. In DNA, the CDR3 is TGTGCCAGCACCCACAGAGCAACTAATGAAAAACTGTTTTTT. Translated: CASTHRATNEKLFF.

Here the CDR3 reads CSAREAYEQYF. In DNA, the CDR3 is TGCAGTGCACGGGAGGCCTACGAGCAGTACTTC. V gene TRBV20-1 combines with J gene TRBJ2-7; 7 bases align to TRBD2. CDR1 DFQATT and CDR2 SNEGSKA come from the germline V gene (reference sequence). Unmatched junction bases numbered 1, after V lost 6 bases and J lost 2 bases. This CDR3 has 11 residues.

V is TRBV28 and J is TRBJ1-5; 10 bases match TRBD1. The V gene's germline CDR1 is MDHEN and CDR2 SYDVKM. Trimming took 4 bases from V and 3 from J; bases not matched to a gene: 3. This CDR3 is 15 amino acids long. The CDR3: CASSSGQGNNQPQHF. CDR3 in DNA: TGTGCCAGCAGTTCGGGACAGGGGAACAATCAGCCCCAGCATTTT.

As DNA, the CDR3 is TGTGCCTGGAGTCGACTAGCGGGAGGAGGCTCCTACGAGCAGTACTTC. It specifies CAWSRLAGGGSYEQYF. The chain links TRBV30 to TRBJ2-7; 13 nucleotides agree with TRBD2. Germline V gene lookup returns CDR1 GTSNPN and CDR2 SVGIG (reference sequence). There are 16 residues in the CDR3. Trimming at V came to 2 bases and at J to 0 bases, leaving 4 bases not matched to a gene.

The chain links TRBV5-1 to TRBJ2-3; D is possibly TRBD2 (6 bases). Germline loops: CDR1 SGHRS, CDR2 YFSETQ. Trimming stripped 3 bases from V and 3 bases from J, with 11 bases between. CDR3 length: 14 residues. The CDR3 sequence is CASSSGLFTDTQYF. The CDR3 bases are TGCGCCAGCAGCTCCGGACTATTTACAGATACGCAGTATTTT. Filled out from reference TRBV5-1 and TRBJ2-3, the complete variable domain reads KAGVTQTPRYLIKTRGQQVTLSCSPISGHRSVSWYQQTPGQGLQFLFEYFSETQRNKGNFPGRFSGRQFSNSRSEMNVSTLELGDSALYLCASSSGLFTDTQYFGPGTRLTVL.

J is TRBJ2-1 and V is TRBV7-9; D possibly corresponds to TRBD1 (5 bases). Germline assignment: CDR1 SEHNR and CDR2 FQNEAQ (reference sequence). The germline V and J ends were trimmed by 0 bases and 10 bases, with 16 bases remaining between them. This CDR3 region has 15 residues. The CDR3, as DNA: TGTGCCAGCAGCTTAGCCGGGCTAGGGGTGTTCGAGCAGTTCTTC. Protein: CASSLAGLGVFEQFF. The full variable domain, rest sourced from reference TRBV7-9 and TRBJ2-1, is DTGVSQNPRHKITKRGQNVTFRCDPISEHNRLYWYRQTLGQGPEFLTYFQNEAQLEKSRLLSDRFSAERPKGSFSTLEIQRTEQGDSAMYLCASSLAGLGVFEQFFGPGTRLTVL.

The chain links TRBV28 to TRBJ1-1, with TRBD1 matching 7 bases. CDR3 size: 14 residues. Trimming at V came to 6 bases and at J to 5 bases, leaving 9 bases not matched to a gene. Germline CDR1 reads MDHEN; CDR2 reads SYDVKM. The CDR3 sequence is CASRGGDRNTEAFF. CDR3 nucleotide sequence: TGTGCCAGCAGAGGGGGCGATCGGAATACTGAAGCTTTCTTT.

This sequence joins TRBV10-2 and TRBJ2-7; D remains unclear. V gave up 3 bases and J gave up 6 bases, with 12 bases separating them. The germline CDR1 and CDR2 sequences are WSHSY and SAAADI. The CDR3 extends over 13 amino acids. The CDR3 nucleotides read TGCGCCAGCAGTGACCCGATGATTGTCGAGCAGTACTTC. Translating it yields CASSDPMIVEQYF.

This clone appeared once. V usage is TRBV4-2 and J usage is TRBJ2-3; the D is unclear. This CDR3 is built from 15 residues. CDR1 and CDR2 from the germline V gene are LGHNA and YNFKEQ. Trimming shortened V by 0 bases and J by 2 bases, and 9 bases separated the two germline ends. The CDR3: CASSQDRTPTDTQYF. For the CDR3, the DNA is TGTGCCAGCAGCCAAGATCGCACCCCCACAGATACGCAGTATTTT.

The chain carries TRBV5-1 and TRBJ1-3; TRBD1 is a possible D gene (6 bases). V lost 3 bases and J lost 1, with 8 bases in between. The CDR3 spans 14 residues. CDR1 SGHRS and CDR2 YFSETQ come from the germline V gene. The CDR3 sequence is CASSYGQSGNTIYF. DNA of the CDR3: TGCGCCAGCAGCTACGGACAGTCTGGAAACACCATATATTTT.

The V call is TRBV5-5, the J call TRBJ1-2; TRBD1 aligns across 7 bases. CDR3 length equals 13 residues. Germline CDR1 and CDR2: SGHKS and YYEKEE (reference sequence). Germline trimming cut 4 bases from V and 4 bases from J; bases unmatched to any gene: 4. The CDR3 region is CASSRGDSYGYTF. CDR3 coding DNA: TGTGCCAGCAGCCGCGGGGACAGCTATGGCTACACCTTC.